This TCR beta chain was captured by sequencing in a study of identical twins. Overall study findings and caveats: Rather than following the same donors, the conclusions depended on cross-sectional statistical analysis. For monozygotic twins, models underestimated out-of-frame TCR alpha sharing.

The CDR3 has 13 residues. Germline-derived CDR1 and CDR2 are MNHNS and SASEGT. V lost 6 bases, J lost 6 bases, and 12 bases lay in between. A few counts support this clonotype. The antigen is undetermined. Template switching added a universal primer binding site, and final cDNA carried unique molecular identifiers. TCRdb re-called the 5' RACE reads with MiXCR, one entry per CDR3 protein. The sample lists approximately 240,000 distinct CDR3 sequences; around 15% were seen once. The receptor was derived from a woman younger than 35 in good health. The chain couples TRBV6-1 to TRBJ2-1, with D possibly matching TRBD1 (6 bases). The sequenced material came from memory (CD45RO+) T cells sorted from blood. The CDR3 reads CASRRTESNEQFF. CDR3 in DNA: TGTGCCAGCAGGAGGACAGAGAGCAATGAGCAGTTCTTC.